This TCR beta chain originates from a study of blood T cells in healthy people across ages. For the second PCR, which ran for about 7 to 11 cycles, a sample-barcoded 5' primer and a J-beta primer mix were used. One entry per CDR3 protein, called by TCRdb with MiXCR from the 5' RACE reads. Found here are fewer than 1 million distinct CDR3 sequences, roughly 44% of them singletons; the top ten hold roughly a fifth. Material for sequencing was blood. The receptor was derived from a man between 60 and 75 years old in good health.

The CDR3 spells CASSPNRLTDTQYF. In nucleotides, the CDR3 is TGTGCCAGCAGTCCAAACAGGTTGACAGATACGCAGTATTTT. The rearrangement joins TRBV27 to TRBJ2-3; perhaps TRBD1 as D (5 bases). Germline V CDR1 and CDR2: MNHEY, SMNVEV (reference sequence). V dropped 5 bases and J dropped 3 bases, with 12 bases sitting between them. This CDR3 is 14 amino acids long.